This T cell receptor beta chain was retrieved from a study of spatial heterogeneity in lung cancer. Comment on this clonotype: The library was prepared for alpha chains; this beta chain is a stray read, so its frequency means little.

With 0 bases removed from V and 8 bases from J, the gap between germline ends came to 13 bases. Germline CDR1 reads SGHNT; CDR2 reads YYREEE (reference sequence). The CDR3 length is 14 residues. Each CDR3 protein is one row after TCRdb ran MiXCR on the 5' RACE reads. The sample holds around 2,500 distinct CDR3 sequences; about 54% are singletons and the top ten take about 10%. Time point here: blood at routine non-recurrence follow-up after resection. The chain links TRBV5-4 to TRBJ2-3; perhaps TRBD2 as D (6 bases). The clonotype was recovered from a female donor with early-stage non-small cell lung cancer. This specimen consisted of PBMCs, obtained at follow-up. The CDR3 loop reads CASSLEGGLGTQYF. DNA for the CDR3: TGTGCCAGCAGCTTGGAGGGAGGATTAGGTACGCAGTATTTT.